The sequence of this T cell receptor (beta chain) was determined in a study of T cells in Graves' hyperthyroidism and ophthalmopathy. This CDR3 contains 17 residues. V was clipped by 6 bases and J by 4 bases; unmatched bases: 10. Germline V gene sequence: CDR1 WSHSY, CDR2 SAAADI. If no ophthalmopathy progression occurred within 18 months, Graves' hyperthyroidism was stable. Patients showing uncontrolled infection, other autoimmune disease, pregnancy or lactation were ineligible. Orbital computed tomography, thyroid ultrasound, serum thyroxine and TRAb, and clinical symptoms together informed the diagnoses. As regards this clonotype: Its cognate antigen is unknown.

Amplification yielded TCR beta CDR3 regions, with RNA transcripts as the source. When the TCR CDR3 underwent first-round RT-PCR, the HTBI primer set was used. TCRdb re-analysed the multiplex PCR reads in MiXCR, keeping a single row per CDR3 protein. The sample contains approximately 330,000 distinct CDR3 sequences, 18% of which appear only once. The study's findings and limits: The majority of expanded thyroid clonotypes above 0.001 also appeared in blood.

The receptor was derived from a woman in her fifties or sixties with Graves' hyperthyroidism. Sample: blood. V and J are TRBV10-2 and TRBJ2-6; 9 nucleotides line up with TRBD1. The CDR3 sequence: CASSRTGGIAGANVLTF. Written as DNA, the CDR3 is TGCGCCAGCAGCCGAACAGGGGGCATCGCCGGGGCCAACGTCCTGACTTTC.